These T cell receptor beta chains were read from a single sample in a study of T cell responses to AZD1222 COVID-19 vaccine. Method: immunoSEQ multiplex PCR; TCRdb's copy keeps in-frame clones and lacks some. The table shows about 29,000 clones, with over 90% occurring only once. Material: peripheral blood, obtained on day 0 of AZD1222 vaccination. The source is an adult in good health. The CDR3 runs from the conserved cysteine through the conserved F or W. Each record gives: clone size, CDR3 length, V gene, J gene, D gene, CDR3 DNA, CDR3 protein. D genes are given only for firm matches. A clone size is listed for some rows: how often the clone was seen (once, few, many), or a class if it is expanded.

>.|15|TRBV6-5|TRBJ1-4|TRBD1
TGTGCCAGCAGTTACTCGAGGGGGCTTGGGGAAAAACTGTTTTTT
CASSYSRGLGEKLFF
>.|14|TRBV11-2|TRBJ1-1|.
TGTGCCAGCAGCCACACGACCGGGACCACTGAAGCTTTCTTT
CASSHTTGTTEAFF
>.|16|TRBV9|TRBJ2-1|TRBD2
TGTGCCAGCAGCGTCCTCGGGGCTAGCGGGAGTGATGAGCAGTTCTTC
CASSVLGASGSDEQFF
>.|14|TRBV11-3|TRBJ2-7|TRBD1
TGTGCCAGCAGCTATGCCGGGACAGGGGACGAGCAGTACTTC
CASSYAGTGDEQYF
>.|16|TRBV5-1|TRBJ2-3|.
TGCGCCAGCAGCGAGGGGAACCCTGTTAGCACAGATACGCAGTATTTT
CASSEGNPVSTDTQYF
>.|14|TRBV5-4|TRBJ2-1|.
TGTGCCAGCAGCTTGGTGTCGAGGTACAATGAGCAGTTCTTC
CASSLVSRYNEQFF
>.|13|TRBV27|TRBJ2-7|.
TGTGCCAGCAGTTTACAACAGTTCTACGAGCAGTACTTC
CASSLQQFYEQYF
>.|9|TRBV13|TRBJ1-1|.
TGTGCTATACGGCCTGGAGCTTTCTTT
CAIRPGAFF
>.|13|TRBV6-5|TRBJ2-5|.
TGTGCCAGCAGTTACTCGGAAGGGGAGACCCAGTACTTC
CASSYSEGETQYF
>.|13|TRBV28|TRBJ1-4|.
TGTGCCAGCAACGGGGCGTTAGATGAAAAACTGTTTTTT
CASNGALDEKLFF
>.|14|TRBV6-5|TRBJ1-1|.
TGTGCCAGCAGTTTCTTCCATACTGGCACTGAAGCTTTCTTT
CASSFFHTGTEAFF
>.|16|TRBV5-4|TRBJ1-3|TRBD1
TGTGCCAGCAGCAGGGGACAGGGGGTCTACGGAAACACCATATATTTT
CASSRGQGVYGNTIYF
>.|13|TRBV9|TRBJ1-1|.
TGTGCCAGCAGCGCCGGGGTGAACACTGAAGCTTTCTTT
CASSAGVNTEAFF
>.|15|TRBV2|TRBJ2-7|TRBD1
TGTGCCAGCAGCGGGACAGGGCGAAGCTCCTACGAGCAGTACTTC
CASSGTGRSSYEQYF
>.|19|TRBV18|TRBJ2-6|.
TGTGCCAGCTCACCCTTCGACCCGCGCTCTCTGGAGGGGGCCAACGTCCTGACTTTC
CASSPFDPRSLEGANVLTF
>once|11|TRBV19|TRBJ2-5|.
TGTGCCAGTAGTAGGGGGGAGACCCAGTACTTC
CASSRGETQYF
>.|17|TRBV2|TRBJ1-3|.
TGTGCCAGCAGTGGGAGGACTTCCTCAAGGTCTGGAAACACCATATATTTT
CASSGRTSSRSGNTIYF
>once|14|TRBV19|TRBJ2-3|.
TGTGCCAGTAGTATAGACCCGAGCACAGATACGCAGTATTTT
CASSIDPSTDTQYF
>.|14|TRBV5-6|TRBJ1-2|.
TGTGCCAGCAGCCCCCCTTCCAATAACTATGGCTACACCTTC
CASSPPSNNYGYTF
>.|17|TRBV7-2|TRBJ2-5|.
TGTGCCAGCAGCTTAGGACGGACGAGGGAGGTAGGGGAGACCCAGTACTTC
CASSLGRTREVGETQYF
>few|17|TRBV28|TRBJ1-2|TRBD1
TGTGCCAGCAGTTTATCCGGGACAGGCAGTGGGAACTATGGCTACACCTTC
CASSLSGTGSGNYGYTF
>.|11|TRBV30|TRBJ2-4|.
TGTGCCTGGAGCGAGACGAACATTCAGTACTTC
CAWSETNIQYF
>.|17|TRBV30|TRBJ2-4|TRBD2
TGTGCCTGGAGTGTGATAGCGGGGGGATCAGCCAAAAACATTCAGTACTTC
CAWSVIAGGSAKNIQYF
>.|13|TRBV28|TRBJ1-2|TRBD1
TGTGCCATAAACAGGGGGCTAGGCTATGGCTACACCTTC
CAINRGLGYGYTF
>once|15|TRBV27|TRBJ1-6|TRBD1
TGTGCCAGCCGCTACTCGGGACAGGTTAATTCACCCCTCCACTTT
CASRYSGQVNSPLHF
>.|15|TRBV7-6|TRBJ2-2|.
TGTGCCAGCAGCTTAGCGGCGGGATATGCCGGGGAGCTGTTTTTT
CASSLAAGYAGELFF
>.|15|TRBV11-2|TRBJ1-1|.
TGTGCCAGCAGCTTCCTTAGCCGGGGGCCTCTTGAAGCTTTCTTT
CASSFLSRGPLEAFF
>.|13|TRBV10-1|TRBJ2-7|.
TGCGCCAGCAGTGAGCACACTCCTGGGGAGCAGTACTTC
CASSEHTPGEQYF
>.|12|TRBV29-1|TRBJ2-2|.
TGCAGCGCTGAGATAGGGACCGGGGAGCTGTTTTTT
CSAEIGTGELFF
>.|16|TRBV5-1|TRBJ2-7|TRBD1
TGCGCCAGCAGCCTTGGAAGACAGGGCGGAACACACGAGCAGTACTTC
CASSLGRQGGTHEQYF
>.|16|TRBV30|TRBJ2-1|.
TGTGCCTGGAGTGTATGGGAAGCGGCATCCTACAATGAGCAGTTCTTC
CAWSVWEAASYNEQFF
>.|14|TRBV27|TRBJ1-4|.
TGTGCCAGCAGTTATAGGCCCCTTAATGAAAAACTGTTTTTT
CASSYRPLNEKLFF
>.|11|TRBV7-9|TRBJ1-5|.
TGTGCCAGCGGAAATATGCAGCCCCAGCATTTT
CASGNMQPQHF
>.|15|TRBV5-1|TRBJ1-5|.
TGCGCCAGCAGCATTGGACTCCAGGCAGGACAGCCCCAGCATTTT
CASSIGLQAGQPQHF
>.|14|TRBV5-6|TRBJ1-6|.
TGTGCCAGCAGCTTGGCTTTAGGTAATTCACCCCTCCACTTT
CASSLALGNSPLHF
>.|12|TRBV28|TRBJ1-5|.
TGTGCCAGCAGGTGGGAGAGGCAGCCCCAGCATTTT
CASRWERQPQHF
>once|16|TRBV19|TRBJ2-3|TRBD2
TGTGCCAGTAGTTTCGGACTAGCGGCAATGACAGATACGCAGTATTTT
CASSFGLAAMTDTQYF
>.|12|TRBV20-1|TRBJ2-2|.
TGCAGTGCAAGTCTGGCCCACGGGGAGCTGTTTTTT
CSASLAHGELFF
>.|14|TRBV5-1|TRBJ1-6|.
TGCGCCAGCAGCTTGACTGACAGTAAGGACCCCCTCCACTTT
CASSLTDSKDPLHF
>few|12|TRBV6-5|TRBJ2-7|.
TGTGCCAGCAATATAGGGAACTACGAGCAGTACTTC
CASNIGNYEQYF
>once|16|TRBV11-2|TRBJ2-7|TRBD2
TGTGCCAGCAATGTCGGAGGAGCGGGAGACGCCTACGAGCAGTACTTC
CASNVGGAGDAYEQYF
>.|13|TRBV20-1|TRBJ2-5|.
TGCAGTGCTAGTTGGCCGGGACTGGGGACCCAGTACTTC
CSASWPGLGTQYF
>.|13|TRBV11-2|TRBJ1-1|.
TGTGCCAGCAGCTTGGGGCTTGGGCGCGGAGCTTTCTTT
CASSLGLGRGAFF
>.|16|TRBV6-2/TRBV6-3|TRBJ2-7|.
TGTGCCAGCAGTTACTCACGGGCCGCCAACGCCTACGAGCAGTACTTC
CASSYSRAANAYEQYF
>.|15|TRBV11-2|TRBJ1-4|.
TGTGCCAGCAGCTTAGATATGTGGACACCCGAAAAACTGTTTTTT
CASSLDMWTPEKLFF
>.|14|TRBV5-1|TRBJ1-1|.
TGCGCCAGCAGCTTGGTAGCGATGAACACTGAAGCTTTCTTT
CASSLVAMNTEAFF
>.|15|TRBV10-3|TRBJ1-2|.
TGTGCCATCAGTGAGTCGAACAGGGCTAACTATGGCTACACCTTC
CAISESNRANYGYTF
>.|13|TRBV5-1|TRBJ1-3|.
TGCGCCAGCAGCTTAGGACAGGGAAACACCATATATTTT
CASSLGQGNTIYF
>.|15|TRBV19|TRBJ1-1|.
TGTGCCAGTAGTATGCTTGGGGGTTCCAACACTGAAGCTTTCTTT
CASSMLGGSNTEAFF
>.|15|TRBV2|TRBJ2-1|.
TGTGCCAGCAGTGAAGAGCAAAGCTCCTACAATGAGCAGTTCTTC
CASSEEQSSYNEQFF
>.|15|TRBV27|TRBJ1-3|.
TGTGCCAGCAGTTTCCGTAGGGAGAGTCGAAACACCATATATTTT
CASSFRRESRNTIYF
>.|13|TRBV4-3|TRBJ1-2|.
TGCGCCAGCAGCCAAGGCGGGGCCTATGGCTACACCTTC
CASSQGGAYGYTF